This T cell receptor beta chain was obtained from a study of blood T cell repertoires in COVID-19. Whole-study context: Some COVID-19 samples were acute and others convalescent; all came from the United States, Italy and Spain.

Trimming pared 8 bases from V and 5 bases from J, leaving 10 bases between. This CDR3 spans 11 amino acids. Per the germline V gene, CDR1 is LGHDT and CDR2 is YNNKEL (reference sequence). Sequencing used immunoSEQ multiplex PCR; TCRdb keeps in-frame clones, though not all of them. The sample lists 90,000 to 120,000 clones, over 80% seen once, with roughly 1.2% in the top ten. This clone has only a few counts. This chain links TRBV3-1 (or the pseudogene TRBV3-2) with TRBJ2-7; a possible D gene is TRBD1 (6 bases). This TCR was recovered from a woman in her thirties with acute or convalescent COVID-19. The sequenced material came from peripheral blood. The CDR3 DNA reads TGTGCCAGCGGGGGCAGCCACGAGCAGTACTTC. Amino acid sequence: CASGGSHEQYF.